These 3 T cell receptor beta chains were all obtained from the same sample, sequenced in a study of read filtering for tumor transcriptome and immune sequencing. From roughly 400 ng of RNA, a library with molecular barcoded alpha/delta and beta/gamma adaptors was made. In TCRdb, the reads were re-called with MiXCR into one record per CDR3 protein. The sample carries 75,000 to 95,000 distinct CDR3 sequences, roughly an eighth recorded once. The sequenced sample consisted of a population of CD138-negative cells sorted from bone marrow. Receptor source: a donor over 35 with multiple myeloma.

Ten or more counts support this clonotype. The chain employs TRBV27 and TRBJ2-3; TRBD2 matches at 9 bases. Germline trimming cut 5 bases from V and 2 bases from J; bases unmatched to any gene: 8. The CDR3 has 16 residues. Germline V lookup: CDR1 MNHEY, CDR2 SMNVEV (reference sequence). The CDR3 nucleotides read TGTGCCAGCAGTCCTACTCTAGCGGGGTTCACAGATACGCAGTATTTT. Protein product: CASSPTLAGFTDTQYF.

This clonotype occurred many times. The J gene is TRBJ1-1, the V gene TRBV5-1, with a weak D call TRBD1 (6 bases). The CDR3 is 14 residues long. V lost 4 bases, J lost 0 bases, and 10 bases lay in between. Germline V gene lookup returns CDR1 SGHRS and CDR2 YFSETQ. CDR3 nucleotides: TGCGCCAGCAGCCAGGACAGACTGAACACTGAAGCTTTCTTT. This encodes CASSQDRLNTEAFF.

In the case of this clonotype: The conserved closing phenylalanine or tryptophan is absent in this CDR3, likely reflecting a read error. The chain recombines TRBV5-5 with TRBJ2-2; 8 positions agree with TRBD1. CDR1 is SGHKS, CDR2 YYEKEE, per germline (reference sequence). With V trimmed by 5 bases and J by 2 bases, 5 bases remained unmatched. There are 15 residues in the CDR3. This CDR3 reads CASSRQGPNTGELFL. The CDR3 DNA is TGTGCCAGCAGTCGACAGGGGCCTAACACCGGGGAGCTGTTTCTT.